This TCR beta chain was captured by sequencing in a study of CD8 T cells in Susac syndrome. Negative isolation was used for CD8+ and CD4+ T cells, and FACS enrichment was applied to TEMRA cells. Random-hexamer reverse transcription was applied to roughly 0.5 to 1 ug RNA. A single record per CDR3 protein comes from TCRdb applying MiXCR to the immunoSEQ multiplex PCR reads. Of under 200,000 distinct CDR3 sequences detected, roughly 95% appear once; the ten largest clones hold approximately 0.12%. The CDR3 contains 11 residues. Germline CDR1 and CDR2: DFQATT and SNEGSKA (reference sequence). Trimming removed 4 bases at V and 6 bases at J, with 8 bases between.

The chain recombines TRBV20-1 with TRBJ2-3; no definite D call. The sample consisted of CD4+ T cells from PBMCs. The clonotype originates from a human donor with Susac syndrome. Written as DNA, the CDR3 is TGCAGTGCTACGATCCAGGATACGCAGTATTTT. This codes for CSATIQDTQYF.